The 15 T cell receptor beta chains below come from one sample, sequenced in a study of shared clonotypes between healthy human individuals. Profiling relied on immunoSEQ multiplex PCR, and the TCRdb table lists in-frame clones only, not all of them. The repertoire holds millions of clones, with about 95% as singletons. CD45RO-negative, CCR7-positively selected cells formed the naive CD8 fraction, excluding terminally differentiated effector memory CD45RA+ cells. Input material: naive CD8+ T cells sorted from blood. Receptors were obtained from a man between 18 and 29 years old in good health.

CDR3 in amino acids: CASSADTNYGYTF. The CDR3 DNA sequence: TGTGCCAGTAGTGCGGACACTAACTATGGCTACACCTTC. V is TRBV19 and J is TRBJ1-2; possible D gene TRBD1, 5 bases. Trimming left V 5 bases short and J 0 bases short, with 7 bases between. This CDR3 spans 13 amino acids. The germline V gene encodes CDR1 LNHDA and CDR2 SQIVND (reference sequence).

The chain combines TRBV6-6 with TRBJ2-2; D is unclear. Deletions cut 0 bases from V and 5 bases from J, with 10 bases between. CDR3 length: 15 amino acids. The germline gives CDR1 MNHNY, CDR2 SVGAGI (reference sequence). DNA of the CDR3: TGTGCCAGCAGTTACTCCCACCCGATAACCGGGGAGCTGTTTTTT. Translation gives CASSYSHPITGELFF.

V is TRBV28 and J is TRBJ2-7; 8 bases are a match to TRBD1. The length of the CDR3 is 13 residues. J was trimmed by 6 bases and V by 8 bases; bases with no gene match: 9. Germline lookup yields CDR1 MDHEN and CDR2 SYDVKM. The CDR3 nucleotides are TGTGCCAGCGGGGAAATTACAGGGGGCGAGCAGTACTTC. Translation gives CASGEITGGEQYF.

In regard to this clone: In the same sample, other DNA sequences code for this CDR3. CDR3 protein: CASSYSRDTEAFF. The CDR3 region has the DNA TGTGCCAGCAGTTACTCCAGGGACACTGAAGCTTTCTTT. V gene TRBV6-5 combines with J gene TRBJ1-1; tentatively, D is TRBD1 (5 bases). The CDR3 consists of 13 residues. The V gene lost 0 bases and the J gene lost 3 bases, with 5 bases spanning the gap. Looked up from germline, CDR1 is MNHEY and CDR2 is SVGAGI.

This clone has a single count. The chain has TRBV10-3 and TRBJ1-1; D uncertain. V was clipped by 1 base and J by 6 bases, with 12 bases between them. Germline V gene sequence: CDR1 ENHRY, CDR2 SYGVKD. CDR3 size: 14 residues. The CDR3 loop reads CAISEYGRRAEAFF. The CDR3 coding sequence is TGTGCCATCAGTGAGTACGGGCGCCGGGCTGAAGCTTTCTTT.

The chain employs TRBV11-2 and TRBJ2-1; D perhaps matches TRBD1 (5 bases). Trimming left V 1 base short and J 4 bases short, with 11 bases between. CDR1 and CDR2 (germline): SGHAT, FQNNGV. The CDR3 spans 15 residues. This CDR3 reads CASSLGATDYNEQFF. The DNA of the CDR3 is TGTGCCAGCAGCTTAGGCGCGACAGATTACAATGAGCAGTTCTTC.

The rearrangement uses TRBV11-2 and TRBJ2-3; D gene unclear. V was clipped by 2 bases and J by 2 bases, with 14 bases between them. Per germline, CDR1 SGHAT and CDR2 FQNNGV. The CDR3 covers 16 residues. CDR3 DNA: TGTGCCAGCAGCTTAATAGAGCGAGCAGACACAGATACGCAGTATTTT. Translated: CASSLIERADTDTQYF.

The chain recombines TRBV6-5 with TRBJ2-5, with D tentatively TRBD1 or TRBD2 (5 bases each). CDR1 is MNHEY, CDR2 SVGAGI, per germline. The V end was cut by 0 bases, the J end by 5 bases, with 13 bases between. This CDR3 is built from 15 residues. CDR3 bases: TGTGCCAGCAGTTACTCGATGGGGGATGGGGAGACCCAGTACTTC. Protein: CASSYSMGDGETQYF.

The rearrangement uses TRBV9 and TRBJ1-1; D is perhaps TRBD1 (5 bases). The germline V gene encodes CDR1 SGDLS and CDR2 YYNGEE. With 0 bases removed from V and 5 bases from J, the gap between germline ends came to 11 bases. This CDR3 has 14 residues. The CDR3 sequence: CASSVDQGGTEAFF. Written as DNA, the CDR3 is TGTGCCAGCAGCGTAGACCAGGGAGGGACTGAAGCTTTCTTT.

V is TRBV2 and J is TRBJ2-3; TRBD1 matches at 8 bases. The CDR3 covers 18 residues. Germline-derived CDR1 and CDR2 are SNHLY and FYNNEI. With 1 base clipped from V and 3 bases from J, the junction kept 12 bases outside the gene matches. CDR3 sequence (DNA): TGTGCCAGCAGTGAAGGCCCTCGGACAGGGATTTTAACAGATACGCAGTATTTT. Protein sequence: CASSEGPRTGILTDTQYF.

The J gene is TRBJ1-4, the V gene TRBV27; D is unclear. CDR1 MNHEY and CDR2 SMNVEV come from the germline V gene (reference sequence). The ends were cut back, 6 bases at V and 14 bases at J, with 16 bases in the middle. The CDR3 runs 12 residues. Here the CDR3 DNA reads TGTGCCAGCAGCCCCATAGGGAGCGATCTGTTTTTT. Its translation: CASSPIGSDLFF.

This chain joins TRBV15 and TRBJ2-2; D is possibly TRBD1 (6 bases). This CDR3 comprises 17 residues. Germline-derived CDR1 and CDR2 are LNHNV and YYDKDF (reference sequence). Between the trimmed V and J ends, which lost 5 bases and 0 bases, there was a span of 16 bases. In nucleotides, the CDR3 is TGTGCCACCAGCGTCAGCTGGGACACTCCGAACACCGGGGAGCTGTTTTTT. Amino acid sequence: CATSVSWDTPNTGELFF.

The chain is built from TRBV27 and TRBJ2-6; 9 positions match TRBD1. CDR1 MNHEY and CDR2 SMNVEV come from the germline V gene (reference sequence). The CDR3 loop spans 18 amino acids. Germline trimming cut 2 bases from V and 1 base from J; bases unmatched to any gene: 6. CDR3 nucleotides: TGTGCCAGCAGTTTAGCTGGGACAGGGACATCTGGGGCCAACGTCCTGACTTTC. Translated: CASSLAGTGTSGANVLTF. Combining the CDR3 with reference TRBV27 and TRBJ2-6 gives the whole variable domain EAQVTQNPRYLITVTGKKLTVTCSQNMNHEYMSWYRQDPGLGLRQIYYSMNVEVTDKGDVPEGYKVSRKEKRNFPLILESPSPNQTSLYFCASSLAGTGTSGANVLTFGAGSRLTVL.

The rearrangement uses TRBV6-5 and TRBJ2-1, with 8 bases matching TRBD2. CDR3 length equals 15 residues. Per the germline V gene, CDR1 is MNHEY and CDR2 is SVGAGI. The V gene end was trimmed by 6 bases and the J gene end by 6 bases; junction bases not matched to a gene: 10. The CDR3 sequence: CASSHSGAGGNEQFF. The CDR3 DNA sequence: TGTGCCAGCAGCCATAGCGGGGCGGGAGGCAATGAGCAGTTCTTC.

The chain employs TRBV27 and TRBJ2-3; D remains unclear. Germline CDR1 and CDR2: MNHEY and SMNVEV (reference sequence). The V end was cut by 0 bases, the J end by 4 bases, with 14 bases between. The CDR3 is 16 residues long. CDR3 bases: TGTGCCAGCAGTTTATCTGTGGGCCTCTTTCCAGATACGCAGTATTTT. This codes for CASSLSVGLFPDTQYF.